This TCR beta chain was sequenced in a study of blood T cell repertoires in COVID-19. Per the germline V gene, CDR1 is MGHRA and CDR2 is YSYEKL. Trimming took 3 bases from V and 6 from J; bases not matched to a gene: 14. CDR3 length equals 17 residues. This clone was detected once. Authors' analysis steps: Amplification of reference gene primers provided the estimated nucleated cell counts. TCRdb's table, derived via immunoSEQ multiplex PCR, lists solely in-frame clones and lacks some. The D gene and trimming were derived from the DNA, and the V and J assignments and clone size from that table. The table lists about 310,000 clones, around 92% of them singletons. Assignments of participants to cohorts depended upon their own reported clinical history. Either two negative PCRs, clearance, or symptom resolution qualified Cohort 3 donors as recovered.

Material: PBMCs or T cells enriched from blood (not recorded which). This sequence joins TRBV4-1 and TRBJ1-2, with 9 nucleotides matching TRBD1. This TCR derives from a woman in her 30s who had recovered from COVID-19. CDR3 in amino acids: CASSQARDRDPPDGYTF. In DNA form, the CDR3 reads TGCGCCAGCAGCCAGGCCAGGGACAGGGACCCACCGGATGGCTACACCTTC.